Below, 23 T cell receptor beta chains from the same sample are listed, as sequenced in a study of cytomegalovirus exposure and HLA in healthy donors. The PCR made use of 60 Vbeta and 13 Jbeta primers. Sequencing used immunoSEQ multiplex PCR; TCRdb keeps in-frame clones, though not all of them. The sample holds 150,000 to 200,000 clones, 81% seen once. Sequencing used PBMCs. These receptors came from a man in his forties or fifties in good health and CMV-seropositive.

The V gene is TRBV7-3, the J gene TRBJ2-3, with TRBD1 matching 7 bases. The CDR3 consists of 15 residues. CDR1 SGHTA and CDR2 FQGTGA come from the germline V gene. Unmatched junction bases numbered 6, after V lost 3 bases and J lost 3 bases. CDR3 amino acids: CASSFRDSKTDTQYF. For the CDR3, the DNA is TGTGCCAGCAGCTTCCGGGACAGCAAAACAGATACGCAGTATTTT.

The rearrangement links TRBV6-5 to TRBJ2-3; 9 nucleotides align to TRBD1. The J segment lost 1 base and the V segment lost 6 bases, leaving 2 bases of the junction unmatched. The CDR3 is 14 amino acids. Germline V gene data show CDR1 as MNHEY and CDR2 as SVGAGI. In DNA form, the CDR3 reads TGTGCCAGCAGATGGACAGGGGGCACAGATACGCAGTATTTT. This gives the protein CASRWTGGTDTQYF.

This clone was found a few times. The gene calls are TRBV27 and TRBJ1-2; 8 bases are shared with TRBD1. Germline values: CDR1 MNHEY, CDR2 SMNVEV (reference sequence). This CDR3 is 13 amino acids long. V lost 5 bases and J lost 4; bases outside the gene matches: 3. The CDR3 is CASSRTGSYGYTF. CDR3 DNA: TGTGCCAGCAGTAGGACAGGGTCCTATGGCTACACCTTC.

V is TRBV14 and J is TRBJ2-1; maybe TRBD2 (5 bases). The V gene lost 6 bases and the J gene lost 3 bases, with 15 bases spanning the gap. Germline V CDR1 and CDR2: SGHDN, FVKESK. The CDR3 runs to 15 residues. CDR3 sequence: CASSRDSAYYNEQFF. CDR3 nucleotide sequence: TGTGCCAGCAGTCGAGATAGCGCGTACTACAATGAGCAGTTCTTC.

V is TRBV27 and J is TRBJ1-6; TRBD1 might be the D (5 bases). Trimming removed 5 bases from V and 8 bases from J, with 16 bases in between. This CDR3 spans 15 amino acids. In germline, CDR1 is MNHEY, CDR2 SMNVEV (reference sequence). The CDR3 sequence: CASSSRWRGDSPLHF. In DNA form, the CDR3 reads TGTGCCAGCAGTAGTCGGTGGAGGGGAGATTCACCCCTCCACTTT.

This clone was detected once. V gene TRBV6-1 combines with J gene TRBJ1-5; 10 positions match TRBD1. The V and J ends lost 7 bases and 6 bases, in that order; junction bases with no gene match: 6. Germline CDR1 and CDR2: MNHNS and SASEGT. The CDR3 length is 14 residues. The CDR3 loop reads CASTRQGAVQPQHF. The CDR3 bases are TGTGCCAGCACTAGACAGGGGGCAGTTCAGCCCCAGCATTTT.

This rearrangement joins TRBV30 to TRBJ2-5; tentative D call: TRBD2 (6 bases). Germline loops: CDR1 GTSNPN, CDR2 SVGIG (reference sequence). This CDR3 is built from 15 residues. Trimming shortened V by 4 bases and J by 8 bases, and 23 bases separated the two germline ends. CDR3 loop: CAWTPSGVPSETQYF. CDR3 DNA sequence: TGTGCCTGGACCCCCTCGGGAGTCCCAAGCGAAACCCAGTACTTC.

The gene calls are TRBV15 and TRBJ2-7, with D maybe TRBD2 (5 bases). The CDR3 covers 15 residues. Trimming removed 0 bases from V and 4 bases from J, with 13 bases in between. Germline lookup yields CDR1 LNHNV and CDR2 YYDKDF (reference sequence). CDR3 bases: TGTGCCACCAGCAGAGATCGCGCAGCGGCATACGAGCAGTACTTC. Translated, it gives CATSRDRAAAYEQYF.

The J gene is TRBJ1-2, the V gene TRBV30, with unresolved D. Looked up from germline, CDR1 is GTSNPN and CDR2 is SVGIG (reference sequence). The germline V and J ends were trimmed by 0 bases and 7 bases, with 12 bases remaining between them. The CDR3 runs 13 residues. The CDR3 spells CAWSVAYPGGYTF. The CDR3 DNA follows: TGTGCCTGGAGTGTAGCCTATCCAGGTGGCTACACCTTC.

This clone was seen only a few times. The same CDR3 is also encoded by other DNA sequences in this sample. The genes are TRBV6-6 and TRBJ1-1, with D perhaps TRBD1 (6 bases). V was trimmed by 7 bases and J by 3 bases, leaving 6 bases between them. Germline loops: CDR1 MNHNY, CDR2 SVGAGI (reference sequence). This CDR3 has 11 residues. DNA for the CDR3: TGTGCCAGCAAGGGGGACACTGAAGCTTTCTTT. Translated: CASKGDTEAFF.

The chain couples TRBV5-1 to TRBJ2-3; 7 bases agree with TRBD1. The length of the CDR3 is 14 residues. Germline V gene data show CDR1 as SGHRS and CDR2 as YFSETQ. J lost 0 bases, V lost 8 bases, and 6 bases had no gene match. CDR3 DNA sequence: TGCGCCAGTACGACAGGGCCAAGCACAGATACGCAGTATTTT. Translated, it gives CASTTGPSTDTQYF. Full variable domain (outside the CDR3, taken from reference TRBV5-1 and TRBJ2-3): KAGVTQTPRYLIKTRGQQVTLSCSPISGHRSVSWYQQTPGQGLQFLFEYFSETQRNKGNFPGRFSGRQFSNSRSEMNVSTLELGDSALYLCASTTGPSTDTQYFGPGTRLTVL.

This clone was observed once. The J gene is TRBJ2-7, the V gene TRBV19; TRBD2 matches at 11 bases. Germline V gene sequence: CDR1 LNHDA, CDR2 SQIVND (reference sequence). With V trimmed by 6 bases and J by 3 bases, 7 bases remained unmatched. CDR3 size: 15 residues. CDR3 coding DNA: TGTGCCAGTAGGACGACTAGCGGGATAGGCTACGAGCAGTACTTC. This gives the protein CASRTTSGIGYEQYF.

Remarks on this clone: The junction and the germline gene differ at one end; a read error may be behind it. This chain joins TRBV19 and TRBJ2-1; 7 bases agree with TRBD1. Germline CDR1 is LNHDA and CDR2 is SQIVND (reference sequence). The CDR3 totals 12 residues. The CDR3 DNA reads as TGTGCCAGTAGTATACTCTCGGGACAGAGAGTCTTC. It specifies CASSILSGQRVF. Full variable domain (outside the CDR3, taken from reference TRBV19 and TRBJ2-1): DGGITQSPKYLFRKEGQNVTLSCEQNLNHDAMYWYRQDPGQGLRLIYYSQIVNDFQKGDIAEGYSVSREKKESFPLTVTSAQKNPTAFYLCASSILSGQRVFGPGTRLTVL.

The chain uses TRBV7-3 and TRBJ2-3; 8 positions agree with TRBD2. The CDR3 consists of 16 residues. CDR1 and CDR2 from the germline V gene are SGHTA and FQGTGA. V gave up 3 bases and J gave up 2 bases; unmatched junction bases: 7. CDR3 loop: CASSFSSGLVTDTQYF. The CDR3 DNA reads as TGTGCCAGCAGCTTCTCTAGCGGGTTGGTCACAGATACGCAGTATTTT.

The J gene is TRBJ1-5, the V gene TRBV7-9; D remains ambiguous. Germline assignment: CDR1 SEHNR and CDR2 FQNEAQ (reference sequence). The CDR3 has 12 residues. Between the trimmed V and J ends, which lost 6 bases and 6 bases, there was a span of 9 bases. CDR3 nucleotide sequence: TGTGCCAGCAGTTCCGGGAGTCAGCCCCAGCATTTT. Amino acid sequence: CASSSGSQPQHF.

This clone occurred once. With only one base between it and a far larger clone, this is likely a read error. The rearrangement links TRBV6-6 to TRBJ1-4, with 9 nucleotides matching TRBD1. Germline assignment: CDR1 MNHNY and CDR2 SVGAGI (reference sequence). The length of the CDR3 is 13 residues. V lost 6 bases and J lost 5; bases outside the gene matches: 1. As DNA, the CDR3 is TGTGCCAGCAGCGACAGGGGGAATGAAAAACTGTTTTTT. This codes for CASSDRGNEKLFF.

This chain links TRBV6-1 with TRBJ2-2; no definite D call. Germline V gene data show CDR1 as MNHNS and CDR2 as SASEGT. Trimming removed 2 bases from V and 7 bases from J, with 8 bases in between. This CDR3 region has 13 residues. CDR3 region: CASSEWPIGELFF. DNA for the CDR3: TGTGCCAGCAGTGAATGGCCGATCGGGGAGCTGTTTTTT.

The rearrangement links TRBV27 to TRBJ1-5, with D perhaps matching TRBD1 (6 bases). The CDR3 length is 13 residues. Trimming shortened V by 5 bases and J by 6 bases, and 11 bases separated the two germline ends. Looked up from germline, CDR1 is MNHEY and CDR2 is SMNVEV (reference sequence). The CDR3 protein is CASSTLGGQPQHF. The CDR3 nucleotides read TGTGCCAGCAGTACCTTAGGGGGTCAGCCCCAGCATTTT.

The rearrangement links TRBV4-1 to TRBJ2-5; no clear D. The V end was cut by 0 bases, the J end by 11 bases, with 13 bases between. From germline, CDR1 is MGHRA and CDR2 YSYEKL. The CDR3 sequence is 13 residues long. The CDR3 protein is CASSQDVSKSQYF. The CDR3 DNA reads TGCGCCAGCAGCCAAGATGTAAGCAAGAGTCAGTACTTC.

This chain links TRBV19 with TRBJ2-7; D remains ambiguous. The V and J ends lost 6 bases and 0 bases respectively, with 6 bases between them. Germline CDR1 LNHDA, CDR2 SQIVND (reference sequence). The CDR3 has 12 residues. The chain's CDR3 is CASRGSSYEQYF. The CDR3 DNA follows: TGTGCCAGTAGGGGCAGCTCCTACGAGCAGTACTTC.

The sample holds one count of this clone. In nucleotides, the CDR3 is TGTGCCACCAGCAGAGATCGGAGCCAGCGGGGGGAAAAACTGTTTTTT. Its translation is CATSRDRSQRGEKLFF. The chain combines TRBV15 with TRBJ1-4; D may be TRBD1 (5 bases). Trimming stripped 0 bases from V and 8 bases from J, with 16 bases between. The germline V gene has CDR1 LNHNV and CDR2 YYDKDF (reference sequence). CDR3 size: 16 residues.

The rearrangement joins TRBV28 to TRBJ1-1, with TRBD1 matching over 8 bases. Germline V gene lookup returns CDR1 MDHEN and CDR2 SYDVKM. This CDR3 contains 14 residues. V dropped 10 bases and J dropped 3; count of bases not matched to a gene: 10. CDR3 bases: TGTGCCACTAACCTCCAGGGGGCTTACACTGAAGCTTTCTTT. As protein: CATNLQGAYTEAFF.

Only a few counts were recorded for this clone. The same CDR3 can be traced to other DNA sequences in this sample. The CDR3 reads CASSLAGAEETQYF. For the CDR3, the DNA is TGCGCCAGCAGCTTGGCCGGAGCAGAGGAGACCCAGTACTTC. The chain uses TRBV5-1 and TRBJ2-5, with D unresolved. The V and J ends lost 0 bases and 5 bases respectively, with 11 bases between them. The CDR3 is made up of 14 amino acids. CDR1 and CDR2 from the germline V gene are SGHRS and YFSETQ.